This TCR beta chain was sequenced in a study of blood T cell repertoires in COVID-19. Authors' data handling: Reference gene primer amplification gave nucleated cell count estimates. TCRdb's copy holds only in-frame clones and misses some; the assay was immunoSEQ multiplex PCR. V and J calls and clone size are as listed in that table; D and trimming were resolved from the DNA. The sample lists about 300,000 clones; 85% to 90% were seen once. This clone turned up a few times. The CDR3 length is 17 residues. Germline V gives CDR1 SGHTA, CDR2 FQGNSA. Trimming at V came to 2 bases and at J to 7 bases, leaving 12 bases not matched to a gene.

The receptor comes from a man aged 65-85 years with acute or convalescent COVID-19. Source material: peripheral blood. This chain connects TRBV7-2 to TRBJ2-1; 9 bases align to TRBD2. CDR3 sequence: CASSLLGGRGRSNEQFF. The CDR3 nucleotides read TGTGCCAGCAGCTTACTAGGCGGGAGGGGGAGGTCGAATGAGCAGTTCTTC. Using reference TRBV7-2 and TRBJ2-1 for the parts outside the CDR3, the full variable domain is GAGVSQSPSNKVTEKGKDVELRCDPISGHTALYWYRQSLGQGLEFLIYFQGNSAPDKSGLPSDRFSAERTGGSVSTLTIQRTQQEDSAVYLCASSLLGGRGRSNEQFFGPGTRLTVL.